The sequence of this TCR beta chain was determined in a study of T cell responses to AZD1222 COVID-19 vaccine (TCRdb year 2021). Turning to the overall study: AZD1222 recipients whose second dose came at about 4 weeks and those whose second dose came at about 12 weeks were combined into one group, since spike-specific TCR depth and breadth did not differ between the two schedules. TCR sequencing covered fewer than 250 trial participants: nearly 210 given two doses of AZD1222 and about 26 given two doses of MenACWY control vaccine. Trial participants were enrolled by age into subgroups of 18-55, 56-69 and 70-plus years, and about 150, 27 and 61 TCR-sequenced participants, respectively, were included in these subgroups. Broader findings and caveats from the paper: Vaccine-associated CD4 TCRs spanned the whole spike protein, with dominant responses in regions 160-218 and 743-854. Participants were mostly white British, with more females than males. The authors suggested clonal diversity may have been underestimated. In the small 56-69-year group, the increase in depth fell short of significance, most likely because of low power. Conclusions about previously exposed vaccinees were limited because only a handful of AZD1222 recipients were SARS-CoV-2 seropositive at baseline. A significant rise in spike-specific TCR breadth and depth was observed after two AZD1222 doses relative to day 0 and relative to MenACWY recipients. Because no day 14 peak-response samples were available, the repertoires could be characterized only after the peak T cell response. Epitopes outside the regions mutated in the B.1.351 and B.1.1.7 variants were reportedly recognized by nearly half of the unique spike-specific TCRs.

The CDR3 regions of human TCRbeta chains were analyzed by immunosequencing. The original pipeline was this. Repertoire TCRs were matched against a reference library of SARS-CoV-2-specific TCRs generated with the MIRA antigen-specificity platform. Breadth was defined as the fraction of unique TCRs that were SARS-CoV-2-associated. Depth was defined as the fraction of total T cells that were SARS-CoV-2-associated. Each spike-specific TCR was assigned to its reactive spike region and to a CD4 or CD8 class using the MIRA data. Log10-transformed breadth and depth values were compared by one-way ANOVA with Sidak's multiple comparisons tests. The source is immuneACCESS, and TCRdb retained only in-frame sequences with V and J called. Part of the clones is not carried over; for the studies checked, unresolved V genes explain less than half of this, and the remainder is unexplained. D and trimming were read from the DNA, whereas the V and J calls and clone size are those reported in that table. The sample yields about 130,000 clones; around 84% were counted once. In total, the top ten clones hold roughly 12% of the sample.

Regarding this clone: There is no known antigen for this receptor. No base-level quality is on record; no much larger clone is a single base apart.

In the paper's terms, the time point label means: baseline before first vaccination. Vaccinee samples were obtained from the UK trials COV001 and COV002, which included a single-blind randomized controlled phase 2/3 trial of AZD1222 (ChAdOx1 nCoV-19) in healthy adults. Trial participant PBMC samples were collected at day 0 and day 28 after the second dose for TCRbeta chain sequencing. CDR1 is given as ENHRY and CDR2 as SYGVKD, both from the germline V gene. V and J are truncated by 6 bases and 1 base respectively, leaving an intervening sequence of 7 bases. Including the terminal cysteine and phenylalanine, the CDR3 comprises 13 residues. Only the CDR3 region is kept as DNA, spanning 39 bases read in frame from base 1.

The chain is encoded by TRBV10-3 joined to TRBJ1-5; the D gene remains uncertain. This receptor was identified in an adult in good health. The sequenced sample was peripheral blood, obtained on day 0 of AZD1222 vaccination. DNA sequence: TGTGCCATCAGCCGGGAGAGCAATCAGCCCCAGCATTTT. The translation is CAISRESNQPQHF.